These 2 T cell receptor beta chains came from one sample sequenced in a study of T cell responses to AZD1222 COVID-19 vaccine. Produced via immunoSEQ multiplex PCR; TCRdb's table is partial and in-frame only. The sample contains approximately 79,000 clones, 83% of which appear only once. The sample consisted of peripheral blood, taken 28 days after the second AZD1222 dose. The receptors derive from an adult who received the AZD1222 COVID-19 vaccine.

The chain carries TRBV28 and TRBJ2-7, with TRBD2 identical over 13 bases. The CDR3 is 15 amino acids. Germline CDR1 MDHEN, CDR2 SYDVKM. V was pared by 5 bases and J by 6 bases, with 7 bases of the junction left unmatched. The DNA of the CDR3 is TGTGCCAGCAGTCCTCCGCGGACTAGCGGGGGCGAGCAGTACTTC. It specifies CASSPPRTSGGEQYF.

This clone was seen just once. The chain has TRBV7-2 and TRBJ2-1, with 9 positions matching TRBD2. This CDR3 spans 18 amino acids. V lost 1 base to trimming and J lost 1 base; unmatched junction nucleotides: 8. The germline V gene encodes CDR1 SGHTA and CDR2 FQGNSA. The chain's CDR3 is CASSLVGTSSFSYNEQFF. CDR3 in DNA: TGTGCCAGCAGCTTAGTGGGGACTAGCTCTTTTTCCTACAATGAGCAGTTCTTC.